A single sample is the source of the 15 T cell receptor beta chains below, sequenced in a study of T cells in Graves' hyperthyroidism and ophthalmopathy. It was RNA transcripts that yielded the amplified TCR beta CDR3 regions. First-round RT-PCR targeting the TCR CDR3 was performed with the HTBI primer set. From the multiplex PCR reads, TCRdb called clonotypes with MiXCR, one entry per CDR3 protein. The table has around 620,000 distinct CDR3 sequences, around 14% seen once. Sequencing input: blood. The receptors here all came from a woman aged 18-35 years with Graves' ophthalmopathy.

This clonotype was found many times. The CDR3 loop is CASSLLAGGYTDTQYF. CDR3 DNA sequence: TGTGCCAGCAGTCTTCTAGCGGGAGGGTACACAGATACGCAGTATTTT. V usage is TRBV27 and J usage is TRBJ2-3; 12 positions match TRBD2. Germline values: CDR1 MNHEY, CDR2 SMNVEV (reference sequence). After removal of 5 bases from V and 2 bases from J, the junction contained 5 bases not matched to a gene. The CDR3 is made up of 16 amino acids.

This clonotype showed up many times. The V gene is TRBV12-3 or TRBV12-4, the J gene TRBJ1-1; 8 nucleotides line up with TRBD1. The CDR3 length is 16 residues. Losses at the gene ends were 2 bases for V and 0 bases for J; bases not matched to a gene: 5. This CDR3 is CASSLYQGAVNTEAFF. The DNA for the CDR3 is TGTGCCAGCAGTTTATATCAGGGGGCGGTGAACACTGAAGCTTTCTTT.

This clonotype was counted many times. Relative to the germline gene, one junction end is altered; a read error may explain this. The V and J genes are TRBV7-3 and TRBJ2-1; 10 bases align to TRBD2. The CDR3 loop spans 17 amino acids. Germline CDR1 reads SGHTA; CDR2 reads FQGTGA. CDR3 amino acids: CASSLTRTSGLYNEQFF. For the CDR3, the DNA is TGTGCCAGCAGCCTAACCCGGACTAGCGGCCTTTACAATGAGCAGTTCTTC.

This clonotype appeared a few times. The rearrangement links TRBV20-1 to TRBJ2-1; 10 bases are a match to TRBD2. Germline V gene sequence: CDR1 DFQATT, CDR2 SNEGSKA (reference sequence). Unmatched junction bases numbered 8, after V lost 6 bases and J lost 6 bases. CDR3 length equals 14 residues. CDR3 residues: CSAPLAGAVNEQFF. CDR3 bases: TGCAGTGCCCCTCTAGCGGGAGCCGTCAATGAGCAGTTCTTC.

This clonotype was recorded many times. The chain joins TRBV5-1 to TRBJ1-1, with unresolved D. The CDR3 is 15 residues long. Germline-derived CDR1 and CDR2 are SGHRS and YFSETQ. V was pared by 0 bases and J by 1 base, with 10 bases between. The CDR3 nucleotides are TGCGCCAGCAGCTTGGGGTGGGCGACGAACACTGAAGCTTTCTTT. This codes for CASSLGWATNTEAFF.

There are many counts of this clonotype. CDR3 loop: CASSLAGVNGYTF. The CDR3 DNA sequence: TGTGCCAGCAGCTTAGCAGGGGTTAATGGCTACACCTTC. This chain joins TRBV7-8 and TRBJ1-2, with a weak D call TRBD1 (5 bases). The CDR3 length is 13 residues. Trimming shortened V by 0 bases and J by 6 bases, and 8 bases separated the two germline ends. Germline V gene sequence: CDR1 SGHVS, CDR2 FQNEAQ.

Only a few counts were recorded for this clonotype. The chain employs TRBV19 and TRBJ2-2; no clear D gene. Germline CDR1 reads LNHDA; CDR2 reads SQIVND (reference sequence). V was shortened by 3 bases and J by 1 base, with 6 bases between the two germline ends. The CDR3 has 14 residues. CDR3 protein: CASSIRQNTGELFF. Written as DNA, the CDR3 is TGTGCCAGTAGTATCAGACAGAACACCGGGGAGCTGTTTTTT.

This clonotype was picked up many times. The genes are TRBV5-1 and TRBJ2-7; 7 nucleotides agree with TRBD1. In germline, CDR1 is SGHRS, CDR2 YFSETQ. This CDR3 has 16 residues. V dropped 3 bases and J dropped 3; count of bases not matched to a gene: 12. The CDR3 spells CASSSSPGTEFYEQYF. The CDR3 nucleotides read TGCGCCAGCAGCTCCTCCCCCGGGACAGAGTTCTACGAGCAGTACTTC.

This clonotype has a handful of counts. The chain joins TRBV4-3 to TRBJ1-4, with D perhaps matching TRBD1 (5 bases). Germline CDR1 and CDR2: LGHNA and YSLEER. The CDR3 runs to 15 residues. Trimming took 3 bases from V and 7 from J, leaving 15 bases between them. Here the CDR3 reads CASSQLPGRSEKLFF. In nucleotides, the CDR3 is TGCGCCAGCAGCCAGCTTCCGGGACGTAGTGAAAAACTGTTTTTT.

This clonotype was counted at least ten times. The J gene is TRBJ1-5, the V gene TRBV20-1, with a tentative D call TRBD1 (5 bases). CDR1 and CDR2 from the germline V gene are DFQATT and SNEGSKA (reference sequence). The CDR3 runs 14 residues. V was pared by 4 bases and J by 2 bases, with 12 bases between. CDR3 DNA: TGCAGTGCTAAGCATCAGGGTGGCAATCAGCCCCAGCATTTT. Protein product: CSAKHQGGNQPQHF.

This clonotype occurred many times. This chain joins TRBV7-3 and TRBJ2-1, with 9 bases fitting TRBD2. V lost 3 bases and J lost 7; bases outside the gene matches: 10. There are 16 residues in the CDR3. Germline lookup yields CDR1 SGHTA and CDR2 FQGTGA. The CDR3 loop reads CASSFGAGGGFNEQFF. CDR3 DNA: TGTGCCAGCAGCTTCGGAGCGGGAGGAGGTTTTAATGAGCAGTTCTTC.

This clonotype appeared many times. The junction shows a germline mismatch at one end, possibly a read error. The chain employs TRBV25-1 and TRBJ2-5; the match to TRBD1 covers 8 bases. Germline CDR1 is MGHDK and CDR2 is SYGVNS. The length of the CDR3 is 18 residues. The CDR3 region is CASSGLRGQGGHQETQYF. The CDR3 nucleotides are TGCGCCAGCAGTGGGTTGCGTGGACAGGGCGGTCATCAAGAGACCCAGTACTTC.

This chain uses TRBV9 with TRBJ1-4; a possible D gene is TRBD1 (6 bases). The CDR3 loop spans 14 amino acids. V lost 1 base to trimming and J lost 6 bases, with 10 bases between them. Germline-derived CDR1 and CDR2 are SGDLS and YYNGEE. The CDR3 DNA follows: TGTGCCAGCAGCGTAAAAGGGGGGGATGAAAAACTGTTTTTT. It specifies CASSVKGGDEKLFF. Full variable domain (rest looked up from reference TRBV9 and TRBJ1-4): DSGVTQTPKHLITATGQRVTLRCSPRSGDLSVYWYQQSLDQGLQFLIQYYNGEERAKGNILERFSAQQFPDLHSELNLSSLELGDSALYFCASSVKGGDEKLFFGSGTQLSVL.

This chain links TRBV20-1 with TRBJ2-7; TRBD1 might be the D (6 bases). The CDR3 runs 13 residues. Per germline, CDR1 DFQATT and CDR2 SNEGSKA (reference sequence). The V gene lost 6 bases and the J gene lost 3 bases, with 15 bases spanning the gap. CDR3 sequence (DNA): TGCAGTGCCATGTACAGGGACGGCTACGAGCAGTACTTC. This translates into CSAMYRDGYEQYF.

The sample holds many counts of this clonotype. The V gene is TRBV28, the J gene TRBJ2-3; D is unclear. The length of the CDR3 is 15 residues. V was shortened by 5 bases and J by 4 bases, with 16 bases between the two germline ends. Germline CDR1 and CDR2: MDHEN and SYDVKM. CDR3 sequence (DNA): TGTGCCAGCAGTCAACCCCGACCGATTTCAGATACGCAGTATTTT. This codes for CASSQPRPISDTQYF.